The count of the clone carrying this T cell receptor beta chain is one. Its antigen is unknown. The entry originates in a study of T-cell reconstitution after alpha-beta-depleted transplantation in children. The study's findings and limits: It was reported that alpha-beta T cells came from several hundred expanded graft clones (about two months after transplant). Counts and diversity of T cells one year after transplant came mostly from newly produced T cells.

Unique molecular identifiers tagged the TCRbeta library. TCRdb reanalysed the PCR reads using MiXCR and keeps one entry per CDR3 protein. This sample yields about 870,000 distinct CDR3 sequences, of which less than 20% are seen a single time; roughly 5% belongs to the top ten. Germline V CDR1 and CDR2: SQVTM, ANQGSEA. The V end lost 4 bases, the J end lost 5 bases, and 9 bases lay between the germline ends. This CDR3 has 11 residues. Sequenced material: PBMCs, mostly from graft donor cells, taken 360 days after TCRalphabeta/CD19-depleted stem cell transplant. This receptor was obtained from a male patient between 5 and 17 years old who had a stem cell transplant for acute lymphoblastic leukemia, so the T cells may come from the graft donor. This chain joins TRBV29-1 and TRBJ2-7; D gene uncertain. The CDR3 loop reads CSVGGGHEQYF. The CDR3 nucleotides are TGCAGCGTTGGAGGTGGGCACGAGCAGTACTTC.